Shown below are 27 T cell receptor beta chains from a single sample sequenced in a study of OX40 agonist ivuxolimab in advanced cancers. Some clones are missing from TCRdb's copy, which holds only in-frame ones; the method was immunoSEQ multiplex PCR. The sample has tens of thousands of clones, around 94% seen once. This sample comprised CD4+ or CD8+ T cells sorted from blood, obtained in a trial of the OX40 agonist ivuxolimab. Receptors were obtained from an adult with an advanced solid tumor such as melanoma, head and neck, liver or kidney cancer.

The rearrangement joins TRBV27 to TRBJ2-7, with D tentatively TRBD2 (6 bases). The CDR3 spans 13 residues. Germline CDR1 is MNHEY and CDR2 is SMNVEV (reference sequence). Trimming shortened V by 6 bases and J by 4 bases, and 13 bases separated the two germline ends. The CDR3 region is CASSGTASYEQYF. CDR3 in DNA: TGTGCCAGCAGCGGGACTGCCTCATACGAGCAGTACTTC.

This clone has only one observation. V usage is TRBV6-5 and J usage is TRBJ1-1; no clear D gene. CDR3 length: 12 amino acids. Trimming pared 2 bases from V and 6 bases from J, leaving 7 bases between. CDR1 is MNHEY, CDR2 SVGAGI, per germline. The CDR3 DNA is TGTGCCAGCAGTTACCCACCCGCTGAAGCTTTCTTT. Protein sequence: CASSYPPAEAFF.

The V gene is TRBV20-1, the J gene TRBJ2-7; tentatively, D is TRBD2 (6 bases). Germline CDR1 and CDR2: DFQATT and SNEGSKA (reference sequence). The V end was cut by 5 bases, the J end by 7 bases, with 12 bases between. CDR3 length: 11 amino acids. CDR3: CSAHLAYEQYF. CDR3 DNA: TGCAGTGCTCATCTAGCGTATGAGCAGTACTTC.

This chain joins TRBV2 and TRBJ2-3, with D possibly matching TRBD2 (5 bases). Germline loops: CDR1 SNHLY, CDR2 FYNNEI. With 10 bases removed from V and 0 bases from J, the gap between germline ends came to 17 bases. The CDR3 covers 15 residues. CDR3 sequence reads: CAITLERTSTDTQYF. For the CDR3, the DNA is TGTGCCATCACACTGGAGCGGACTAGCACAGATACGCAGTATTTT.

The rearrangement links TRBV6-5 to TRBJ1-2, with D uncertain. The CDR3 is 15 residues long. Looked up from germline, CDR1 is MNHEY and CDR2 is SVGAGI. The germline V and J ends were trimmed by 9 bases and 3 bases, with 20 bases remaining between them. The CDR3 DNA reads TGTGCCAGTGGTCCGCAGGAGGAGATACACTATGGCTACACCTTC. This codes for CASGPQEEIHYGYTF.

The chain joins TRBV2 to TRBJ2-3; 12 nucleotides line up with TRBD2. After removal of 4 bases from V and 4 bases from J, the junction contained 12 bases not matched to a gene. Germline CDR1 is SNHLY and CDR2 is FYNNEI. The CDR3 contains 18 residues. The DNA of the CDR3 is TGTGCCAGCAGTGTGCCTAGCGGGGGGGCCGTCTTGCCAGATACGCAGTATTTT. It is translated as CASSVPSGGAVLPDTQYF.

This chain links TRBV28 with TRBJ2-7; D ambiguous. The V and J ends lost 3 bases and 0 bases respectively, with 15 bases between them. The CDR3 length is 16 residues. Germline V lookup: CDR1 MDHEN, CDR2 SYDVKM. CDR3 in amino acids: CASSFERTALSYEQYF. For the CDR3, the DNA is TGTGCCAGCAGTTTTGAAAGGACCGCACTCTCCTACGAGCAGTACTTC.

This clone was counted a single time. The rearrangement uses TRBV7-2 and TRBJ2-1; D is possibly TRBD2 (6 bases). Trimming left V 0 bases short and J 6 bases short, with 15 bases between. Germline CDR1 SGHTA, CDR2 FQGNSA. The CDR3 length is 16 residues. CDR3 bases: TGTGCCAGCAGCTTAGCTTCCAGCGGGCGTTTCAATGAGCAGTTCTTC. It encodes CASSLASSGRFNEQFF.

The chain couples TRBV7-9 to TRBJ2-5, with D uncertain. Germline V CDR1 and CDR2: SEHNR, FQNEAQ (reference sequence). The V end was cut by 3 bases, the J end by 1 base, with 6 bases between. This CDR3 spans 13 amino acids. The CDR3 region is CASSFTGQETQYF. In DNA, the CDR3 is TGTGCCAGCAGCTTCACCGGCCAAGAGACCCAGTACTTC.

The chain has TRBV5-1 and TRBJ2-2; tentatively, D is TRBD1 (6 bases). The germline V gene has CDR1 SGHRS and CDR2 YFSETQ. The V and J ends lost 6 bases and 2 bases respectively, with 11 bases between them. CDR3 length: 14 amino acids. CDR3 DNA: TGCGCCAGCATGGCCAGGGGCAACACCGGGGAGCTGTTTTTT. Its translation is CASMARGNTGELFF. Together with reference TRBV5-1 and TRBJ2-2, the CDR3 gives the full variable domain: KAGVTQTPRYLIKTRGQQVTLSCSPISGHRSVSWYQQTPGQGLQFLFEYFSETQRNKGNFPGRFSGRQFSNSRSEMNVSTLELGDSALYLCASMARGNTGELFFGEGSRLTVL.

V usage is TRBV6-6 and J usage is TRBJ2-5; tentatively, D is TRBD2 (5 bases). Germline loops: CDR1 MNHNY, CDR2 SVGAGI (reference sequence). The V end was cut by 8 bases, the J end by 11 bases, with 12 bases between. The CDR3 totals 10 residues. CDR3 sequence (DNA): TGTGCCAGCGGGCCTGGGGAGCAGTACTTC. As protein: CASGPGEQYF.

This clone has just one count. This chain connects TRBV6-5 to TRBJ1-2; D gene unclear. Between the trimmed V and J ends, which lost 10 bases and 6 bases, there was a span of 18 bases. The CDR3 is made up of 13 amino acids. The germline V gene encodes CDR1 MNHEY and CDR2 SVGAGI. The CDR3 DNA follows: TGTGCCACCCAAGGGAGGGTGTTGGATGGCTACACCTTC. Translating gives CATQGRVLDGYTF.

CDR3 DNA: TGTGCCAGCAGTTACGAGCAGGGCAGTAGGAATGAGCAGTTCTTC. It translates to CASSYEQGSRNEQFF. This sequence joins TRBV6-5 and TRBJ2-1; maybe TRBD1 (5 bases). Germline V gives CDR1 MNHEY, CDR2 SVGAGI. The CDR3 spans 15 residues. The V end lost 2 bases, the J end lost 7 bases, and 15 bases lay between the germline ends.

This clone was observed a handful of times. The rearrangement joins TRBV4-1 to TRBJ2-7; TRBD2 is a possible D gene (5 bases). Looked up from germline, CDR1 is MGHRA and CDR2 is YSYEKL. V was cut by 1 base and J by 6 bases, with 7 bases left in between. The CDR3 consists of 12 residues. The chain's CDR3 is CASSQVGSEQYF. CDR3 nucleotides: TGCGCCAGCAGCCAAGTGGGGAGCGAGCAGTACTTC.

The genes are TRBV7-6 and TRBJ2-3; 8 nucleotides agree with TRBD1. Germline V gene sequence: CDR1 SGHVS, CDR2 FNYEAQ. The CDR3 has 13 residues. V was clipped by 4 bases and J by 8 bases; unmatched bases: 5. CDR3 loop: CASSSVTGVTQYF. The DNA of the CDR3 is TGTGCCAGCAGCTCGGTGACAGGGGTTACGCAGTATTTT. Complete variable domain (other parts from reference TRBV7-6 and TRBJ2-3): GAGVSQSPRYKVTKRGQDVALRCDPISGHVSLYWYRQALGQGPEFLTYFNYEAQQDKSGLPNDRFSAERPEGSISTLTIQRTEQRDSAMYRCASSSVTGVTQYFGPGTRLTVL.

CDR3 coding DNA: TGCAGCGACCTCGACAGAAGCACAGATACGCAGTATTTT. Translation gives CSDLDRSTDTQYF. The V and J genes are TRBV29-1 and TRBJ2-3; weak D call: TRBD1 (5 bases). This CDR3 is built from 13 residues. Germline-derived CDR1 and CDR2 are SQVTM and ANQGSEA. V lost 7 bases and J 0 bases, leaving 11 bases between the germline ends.

The chain links TRBV6-1 to TRBJ2-7; 11 nucleotides line up with TRBD1. The CDR3 spans 15 residues. J was trimmed by 3 bases and V by 0 bases; bases with no gene match: 1. CDR1 and CDR2 from the germline V gene are MNHNS and SASEGT. The CDR3 nucleotides are TGTGCCAGCAGTGAAGCCGGGACAGGGGGCTACGAGCAGTACTTC. This translates into CASSEAGTGGYEQYF.

This clone has a single count. The rearrangement joins TRBV15 to TRBJ1-5; D is ambiguous. Germline CDR1 reads LNHNV; CDR2 reads YYDKDF (reference sequence). This CDR3 spans 15 amino acids. Trimming pared 0 bases from V and 2 bases from J, leaving 8 bases between. The CDR3 sequence is CATSRDVGGNQPQHF. Here the CDR3 DNA reads TGTGCCACCAGCAGAGATGTCGGGGGCAATCAGCCCCAGCATTTT. The full variable domain, in which reference TRBV15 and TRBJ1-5 provide the parts outside the CDR3, is DAMVIQNPRYQVTQFGKPVTLSCSQTLNHNVMYWYQQKSSQAPKLLFHYYDKDFNNEADTPDNFQSRRPNTSFCFLDIRSPGLGDTAMYLCATSRDVGGNQPQHFGDGTRLSIL.

V is TRBV25-1 and J is TRBJ1-2, with D unclear. There are 15 residues in the CDR3. The germline V gene encodes CDR1 MGHDK and CDR2 SYGVNS. V was cut by 5 bases and J by 4 bases, with 17 bases left in between. DNA for the CDR3: TGTGCCAGCAGTTTGACGGCAGACAAGGTCTATGGCTACACCTTC. Residues: CASSLTADKVYGYTF.

The V gene is TRBV28, the J gene TRBJ2-2; TRBD1 matches at 9 bases. With V trimmed by 2 bases and J by 6 bases, 7 bases remained unmatched. The germline V gene encodes CDR1 MDHEN and CDR2 SYDVKM. The CDR3 loop spans 16 amino acids. CDR3 protein: CASSLRLRQGAGELFF. The CDR3 nucleotides are TGTGCCAGCAGTTTACGCCTTCGACAGGGGGCCGGGGAGCTGTTTTTT.

The V call is TRBV19, the J call TRBJ1-2; tentative D call: TRBD1 (6 bases). There are 15 residues in the CDR3. The germline V gene encodes CDR1 LNHDA and CDR2 SQIVND (reference sequence). The germline V and J ends were trimmed by 1 base and 8 bases, with 17 bases remaining between them. The CDR3 DNA follows: TGTGCCAGTAGTATAGGCCTTTTCTCAGGGGACGGCTACACCTTC. Translating it yields CASSIGLFSGDGYTF.

V is TRBV5-8 and J is TRBJ2-7, with TRBD1 matching 10 bases. The junction had 9 bases not matched to a gene; V was cut back by 4 bases and J by 5 bases. CDR1 is SGHTS and CDR2 is YDEGEE in the germline V gene. This CDR3 spans 15 amino acids. The DNA of the CDR3 is TGTGCCAGCAGCGGTAGGGGACAGGGGAGCGACGAGCAGTACTTC. Translated, it gives CASSGRGQGSDEQYF.

V gene TRBV4-3 combines with J gene TRBJ1-1, with TRBD1 as a possible D gene (6 bases). Germline V gene sequence: CDR1 LGHNA, CDR2 YSLEER. Trimming removed 1 base at V and 2 bases at J, with 11 bases between. This CDR3 contains 15 residues. CDR3: CASSQAYRVNTEAFF. In DNA form, the CDR3 reads TGCGCCAGCAGCCAAGCTTACAGGGTAAACACTGAAGCTTTCTTT.

J is TRBJ2-1 and V is TRBV4-1; TRBD1 matches 7 bases. Germline trimming cut 8 bases from V and 2 bases from J; bases unmatched to any gene: 6. The length of the CDR3 is 14 residues. Germline lookup yields CDR1 MGHRA and CDR2 YSYEKL. The CDR3 DNA sequence: TGCGCCAGCCGAACAACAGGGGCCTACAATGAGCAGTTCTTC. It encodes CASRTTGAYNEQFF.

The chain uses TRBV7-9 and TRBJ2-5; D is perhaps TRBD1 (6 bases). Trimming pared 1 base from V and 5 bases from J, leaving 11 bases between. This CDR3 contains 14 residues. CDR1 SEHNR and CDR2 FQNEAQ come from the germline V gene (reference sequence). The CDR3 sequence: CASSLDLRGETQYF. CDR3 coding DNA: TGTGCCAGCAGCTTAGACCTCAGGGGCGAGACCCAGTACTTC. Complete variable domain (other parts from reference TRBV7-9 and TRBJ2-5): DTGVSQNPRHKITKRGQNVTFRCDPISEHNRLYWYRQTLGQGPEFLTYFQNEAQLEKSRLLSDRFSAERPKGSFSTLEIQRTEQGDSAMYLCASSLDLRGETQYFGPGTRLLVL.

V gene TRBV21-1 combines with J gene TRBJ2-4; the table's D call, TRBD1, has no DNA check behind it. TRBV21-1 is marked as a pseudogene. The CDR3 has 15 amino acids. In DNA, the CDR3 is TGTGCCAGCGGGACAGGGGAAGATGCCAAAAACATTCAGTACTTC. This translates into CASGTGEDAKNIQYF.

The V gene is TRBV29-1, the J gene TRBJ2-7; 9 bases fit TRBD1. This CDR3 spans 14 amino acids. The V and J ends lost 3 bases and 2 bases, in that order; junction bases with no gene match: 5. In germline, CDR1 is SQVTM, CDR2 ANQGSEA. CDR3 nucleotides: TGCAGCGTTGAGGGACAGGGCGAGACCTACGAGCAGTACTTC. It yields the protein CSVEGQGETYEQYF.